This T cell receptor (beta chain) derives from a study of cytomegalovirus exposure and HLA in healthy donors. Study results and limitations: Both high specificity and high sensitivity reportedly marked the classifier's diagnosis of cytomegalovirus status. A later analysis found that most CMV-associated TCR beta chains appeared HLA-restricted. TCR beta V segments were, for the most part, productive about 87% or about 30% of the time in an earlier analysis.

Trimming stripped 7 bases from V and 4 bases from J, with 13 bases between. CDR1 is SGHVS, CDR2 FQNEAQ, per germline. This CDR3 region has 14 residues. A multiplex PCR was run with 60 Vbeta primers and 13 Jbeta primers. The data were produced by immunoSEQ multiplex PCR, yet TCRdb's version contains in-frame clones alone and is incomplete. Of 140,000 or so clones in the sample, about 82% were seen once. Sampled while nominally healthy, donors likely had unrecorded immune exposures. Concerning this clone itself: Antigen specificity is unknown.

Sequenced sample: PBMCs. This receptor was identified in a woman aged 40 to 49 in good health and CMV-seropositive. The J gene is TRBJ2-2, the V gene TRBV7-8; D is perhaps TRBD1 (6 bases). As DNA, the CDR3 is TGTGCCAGCACTCAACCAGGGGCCACCGGGGAGCTGTTTTTT. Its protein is CASTQPGATGELFF.